This TCR beta chain was sequenced in a study of T cell responses to AZD1222 COVID-19 vaccine. Study-level points and caveats: At study baseline, merely five or six AZD1222 recipients were seropositive.

Sequenced by immunoSEQ multiplex PCR; TCRdb stores in-frame clones only, minus some. The sample carries under 150,000 clones, 85% to 95% recorded once. With regard to this clone: Its cognate antigen is unknown.

The sequence came from an adult in good health. The source material was peripheral blood, sampled on day 0 of AZD1222 vaccination.

Here the CDR3 reads CASSPTWAGAKNIQYF. CDR3 nucleotide sequence: TGTGCCAGCAGCCCGACCTGGGCGGGAGCCAAAAACATTCAGTACTTC. The V gene is TRBV11-2, the J gene TRBJ2-4; possibly TRBD2 for D (5 bases). CDR1 is SGHAT and CDR2 is FQNNGV in the germline V gene. Trimming cost V 5 bases and J 0 bases, with 14 bases left between them. This CDR3 contains 16 residues.